Sequencing of this TCR beta chain was carried out in a study of blood T cell repertoires in COVID-19. Sequenced by immunoSEQ multiplex PCR; TCRdb stores in-frame clones only, minus some. The sample has approximately 150,000 clones, 87% seen once; the top ten hold over 9%. This CDR3 is 17 amino acids long. CDR1 MGHDK and CDR2 SYGVNS come from the germline V gene. Germline trimming cut 5 bases from V and 8 bases from J; bases unmatched to any gene: 17. The chain employs TRBV25-1 and TRBJ2-3; 9 bases line up with TRBD1. The receptor was isolated from a man in his fifties or sixties who had recovered from COVID-19. Sequenced sample: PBMCs or T cells enriched from blood (not recorded which). The CDR3 DNA is TGTGCCAGCAGTCCTAACCCGGGACAGGGAATTTACGGTACGCAGTATTTT. Encoded protein: CASSPNPGQGIYGTQYF.